A selection of T cell receptor beta chains follows, all from one sample in a study of breast tumors, draining lymph nodes, adjacent tissues. TCRdb processed the multiplex PCR reads anew with MiXCR; each CDR3 protein has one entry. The sample lists about 63,000 distinct CDR3 sequences; less than 75% were seen once. The sequenced sample was breast tumor tissue. These receptors came from a female donor with breast cancer. Some clones in this sample may be carry-over from other donors' samples. CDR3s include the opening cysteine and the closing phenylalanine or tryptophan. Each record gives: J gene, V gene, D gene, CDR3 length, clone size, CDR3 protein, CDR3 DNA. The D gene is left open where the match is weak. Expanded clones get a size class; other rows say once, few or many, or leave the size out.

TRBJ1-4 TRBV2 TRBD1 14 - CASSEGNRGEKLFF TGTGCCAGCAGTGAGGGGAACAGGGGTGAAAAACTGTTTTTT
TRBJ2-3 TRBV2 TRBD2 17 - CASSEALHRGGTDTQYF TGTGCCAGCAGTGAAGCGCTTCATCGGGGGGGCACAGACACGCAGTATTTT
TRBJ2-7 TRBV20-1 - 13 - CSARDILGGEQYF TGCAGTGCTAGAGACATCCTGGGAGGCGAGCAGTACTTC
TRBJ2-7 TRBV24-1 - 15 - CATSDSRVGTYEQYF TGTGCCACCAGTGATTCAAGGGTCGGAACCTACGAGCAGTACTTC
TRBJ2-2 TRBV7-3 - 14 once CASSVSGKAGELFF TGTGCCAGCAGCGTCTCCGGGAAGGCCGGGGAGCTGTTTTTT
TRBJ2-3 TRBV6-5 TRBD1 15 - CASSHETGGSDTQYF TGTGCCAGCAGTCATGAGACAGGGGGATCAGATACGCAGTATTTT
TRBJ2-7 TRBV5-4 TRBD1 18 once CASSLLRDRIRVIYERYF TGTGCCAGCAGCCTACTTCGGGACAGGATTAGAGTGATCTACGAGCGGTACTTC
TRBJ2-2 TRBV19 - 14 - CASSTRGNTGELFF TGTGCCAGTAGTACCAGGGGTAACACCGGGGAGCTGTTTTTT
TRBJ2-1 TRBV5-1 - 12 - CASSGGGGGQFF TGCGCCAGCAGCGGGGGAGGGGGTGGGCAGTTCTTC
TRBJ2-3 TRBV6-2/TRBV6-3 - 16 many CASSRLSGVRTDTQYF TGTGCCAGCAGTCGCCTTAGCGGAGTCCGCACAGATACGCAGTATTTT
TRBJ1-6 TRBV5-1 TRBD1 16 - CASSLTPGTGNSPLHF TGCGCCAGCAGCTTGACCCCCGGGACAGGGAATTCACCCCTCCACTTT
TRBJ2-3 TRBV14 TRBD2 20 - CASSQDLRLAGVAPTDTQYF TGTGCCAGCAGCCAAGATCTTAGACTAGCGGGAGTGGCCCCCACAGATACGCAGTATTTT
TRBJ2-2 TRBV20-1 TRBD2 17 many CSARETSGRSGTGELFF TGCAGTGCTAGAGAGACTAGCGGGAGGAGCGGCACCGGGGAGCTGTTTTTT
TRBJ2-2 TRBV4-1 - 15 once CASSLQRRGDGELFF TGCGCCAGCAGCCTCCAGCGGAGGGGTGACGGGGAGCTGTTTTTT
TRBJ2-7 TRBV20-1 TRBD1 13 many CSARTGFSYEQYF TGCAGTGCTAGGACAGGGTTCTCCTACGAGCAGTACTTC
TRBJ2-3 TRBV30 - 16 many CAWSLGSGPRTDTQYF TGTGCCTGGAGTTTGGGCAGCGGGCCCCGCACAGATACGCAGTATTTT
TRBJ1-1 TRBV5-1 - 14 - CASSLSSGDTEAFF TGCGCCAGCAGCTTGTCTAGCGGGGACACTGAAGCTTTCTTT
TRBJ1-1 TRBV20-1 - 14 many CSARGGLEDTEAFF TGCAGTGCTCGGGGGGGGCTAGAGGACACTGAAGCTTTCTTT
TRBJ2-5 TRBV20-1 TRBD2 14 many CRGEGRGGPETQYF TGCAGGGGGGAGGGGCGGGGGGGCCCGGAGACCCAGTACTTC
TRBJ2-1 TRBV7-6 TRBD1 14 - CVSRGTGNYNEQFF TGTGTCAGCAGGGGGACAGGAAACTACAATGAGCAGTTCTTC
TRBJ1-2 TRBV2 - 15 many CASSAQGGVVYGYTF TGTGCCAGCAGTGCCCAAGGGGGGGTAGTTTATGGCTACACCTTC
TRBJ2-5 TRBV7-3 TRBD2 16 - CASSVGLNLVTETQYF TGTGCCAGCAGCGTGGGACTAAACCTCGTTACGGAGACCCAGTACTTC